Listed below are T cell receptor beta chains from one sample, sequenced in a study of shared clonotypes between healthy human individuals. Sequencing was performed with immunoSEQ multiplex PCR; in TCRdb, only in-frame clones are kept and a portion is missing. This sample has under 2,500,000 clones; almost 96% occur once, and the top ten carry approximately 0.13%. Sample: naive CD4+ T cells sorted from blood. The source of these receptors is a man aged 18-30 years in good health. Each CDR3 is given with its conserved first and last residue. The order of the fields is clone size, D gene, V gene, J gene, CDR3 protein, CDR3 DNA. D genes are given only for firm matches. The listing skips clone size in some rows; elsewhere it reads once, few, many or a size class.

NA	TRBD1	TRBV6-6	TRBJ1-6	CASSPGTDNSPLHF	TGTGCCAGCAGTCCCGGGACAGATAATTCACCCCTCCACTTT
NA	NA	TRBV6-6	TRBJ2-7	CASSYYYSYEQYF	TGTGCCAGCAGTTACTACTACTCCTACGAGCAGTACTTC
NA	NA	TRBV27	TRBJ1-2	CASSITGTPNYGYTF	TGTGCCAGCAGTATAACCGGGACACCTAACTATGGCTACACCTTC
NA	NA	TRBV4-1	TRBJ2-4	CASSQGLAILAKNIQYF	TGCGCCAGCAGCCAAGGTTTAGCCATACTAGCCAAAAACATTCAGTACTTC
NA	TRBD2	TRBV18	TRBJ2-1	CASSPGTSGSYNEQFF	TGTGCCAGCTCACCCGGGACTAGCGGGAGCTACAATGAGCAGTTCTTC
NA	TRBD1	TRBV10-3	TRBJ1-3	CAISRQGFGGTIYF	TGTGCCATCAGTCGACAGGGTTTCGGGGGCACCATATATTTT
once	TRBD2	TRBV10-1	TRBJ2-2	CASSELTSGTGELFF	TGCGCCAGCAGTGAATTAACTAGCGGGACCGGGGAGCTGTTTTTT
NA	NA	TRBV4-1	TRBJ2-2	CASSPRAGPWELFF	TGCGCCAGCAGCCCACGTGCCGGACCCTGGGAGCTGTTTTTT
NA	NA	TRBV6-5	TRBJ2-7	CASTIADEQYF	TGTGCCAGCACGATCGCGGACGAGCAGTACTTC
NA	TRBD1	TRBV7-9	TRBJ2-1	CASGRDRGYNEQFF	TGTGCCAGCGGACGAGACAGGGGCTACAATGAGCAGTTCTTC
NA	NA	TRBV5-1	TRBJ2-5	CASSYQGHQETQYF	TGCGCCAGCAGCTACCAGGGACATCAAGAGACCCAGTACTTC
NA	NA	TRBV5-1	TRBJ2-7	CASSLVGQSYEQYF	TGCGCCAGCAGCTTGGTCGGGCAAAGCTACGAGCAGTACTTC
NA	NA	TRBV7-6	TRBJ1-2	CASSPGQGGYGYTF	TGTGCCAGCAGCCCGGGGCAGGGAGGCTATGGCTACACCTTC
few	NA	TRBV18	TRBJ1-6	CASSQTSSPLHF	TGTGCCAGCTCACAGACGAGCTCACCCCTCCACTTT
NA	NA	TRBV7-8	TRBJ2-5	CASSAMYIQETQYF	TGTGCCAGCAGCGCTATGTACATCCAAGAGACCCAGTACTTC
NA	NA	TRBV6-6	TRBJ1-4	CASSLGFTNEKLFF	TGTGCCAGCAGTTTGGGGTTCACTAATGAAAAACTGTTTTTT
NA	NA	TRBV18	TRBJ1-6	CASSPPSSYNSPLHF	TGTGCCAGCTCACCCCCGAGCTCCTATAATTCACCCCTCCACTTT
NA	NA	TRBV5-1	TRBJ2-1	CASSIGQSYNEQFF	TGCGCCAGCAGCATCGGACAGTCCTACAATGAGCAGTTCTTC
once	NA	TRBV7-2	TRBJ2-5	CASSATGTSQETQYF	TGTGCCAGCAGCGCAACCGGGACTTCACAAGAGACCCAGTACTTC
NA	NA	TRBV28	TRBJ1-2	CASSSTSGHRYGYTF	TGTGCCAGCAGTTCTACTTCGGGACACCGCTATGGCTACACCTTC
once	TRBD1	TRBV10-3	TRBJ1-6	CAVSTGVSSPLHF	TGTGCCGTTTCGACAGGGGTAAGTTCACCCCTCCACTTT
NA	NA	TRBV6-5	TRBJ2-3	CASRIERRADTQYF	TGTGCCAGCAGGATTGAGAGGCGGGCAGATACGCAGTATTTT
NA	NA	TRBV7-6	TRBJ2-7	CASSPRPRGATYEQYF	TGTGCCAGCAGTCCCCGCCCCCGGGGGGCGACCTACGAGCAGTACTTC
NA	NA	TRBV6-1	TRBJ1-2	CASSEDWAGKLYTF	TGTGCCAGCAGTGAAGATTGGGCGGGCAAGCTCTACACCTTC
once	TRBD2	TRBV6-5	TRBJ2-5	CASRPPGLVGETQYF	TGTGCCAGCAGACCACCGGGACTAGTAGGAGAGACCCAGTACTTC
NA	TRBD1	TRBV27	TRBJ2-5	CASTRTGLSETQYF	TGTGCCAGCACGCGGACAGGGTTATCGGAGACCCAGTACTTC
NA	NA	TRBV5-1	TRBJ2-2	CASSFFSANTGELFF	TGCGCCAGCAGCTTCTTCAGCGCGAACACCGGGGAGCTGTTTTTT
NA	NA	TRBV30	TRBJ2-3	CAWSRPGTDTQYF	TGTGCCTGGTCGCGACCGGGCACAGATACGCAGTATTTT
NA	NA	TRBV5-1	TRBJ1-1	CASSFDPTSGTEAFF	TGCGCCAGCAGCTTTGACCCAACCTCAGGGACTGAAGCTTTCTTT
NA	TRBD2	TRBV5-1	TRBJ2-7	CASSWASGTYEQYF	TGCGCCAGCAGCTGGGCTAGCGGGACCTACGAGCAGTACTTC
once	NA	TRBV7-2	TRBJ1-6	CASSQRQVASPLHF	TGTGCCAGCAGTCAGCGGCAGGTCGCATCACCCCTCCACTTT
NA	NA	TRBV6-1	TRBJ1-4	CAIAGGGEKLFF	TGTGCCATCGCGGGGGGCGGGGAAAAACTGTTTTTT
NA	NA	TRBV7-2	TRBJ1-5	CASSLVYGSSNQPQHF	TGTGCCAGCAGCTTAGTCTACGGCAGCAGCAATCAGCCCCAGCATTTT
NA	TRBD1	TRBV7-2	TRBJ1-1	CASSLWTGGNTEAFF	TGTGCCAGCAGCTTATGGACAGGGGGGAACACTGAAGCTTTCTTT
once	TRBD2	TRBV5-1	TRBJ2-5	CASSDVAGGETQYF	TGCGCCAGCAGCGATGTAGCGGGTGGGGAGACCCAGTACTTC
NA	TRBD1	TRBV11-2	TRBJ1-6	CASSSQGGDNSPLHF	TGTGCCAGCAGCTCCCAGGGGGGTGATAATTCACCCCTCCACTTT
NA	TRBD1	TRBV19	TRBJ1-6	CASSIVEGQLSSPLHF	TGTGCCAGTAGTATAGTGGAGGGACAGTTATCTTCACCCCTCCACTTT
NA	NA	TRBV6-5	TRBJ1-2	CASSYGGEGVNYGYTF	TGTGCCAGCAGTTACGGCGGGGAAGGGGTGAACTATGGCTACACCTTC
NA	NA	TRBV6-1	TRBJ2-1	CASRERSPYNEQFF	TGTGCCAGCAGGGAAAGGTCACCGTACAATGAGCAGTTCTTC
NA	NA	TRBV7-2	TRBJ1-2	CASTPYSSGGYTF	TGTGCCAGCACGCCATACAGTTCAGGGGGCTACACCTTC
NA	NA	TRBV2	TRBJ1-2	CASSDGGLVGGYTF	TGTGCCAGCAGTGACGGGGGGCTGGTGGGAGGCTACACCTTC
NA	TRBD2	TRBV6-1	TRBJ2-3	CASSDWLAGATNTQYF	TGTGCCAGCAGTGATTGGCTAGCGGGGGCCACCAATACGCAGTATTTT
NA	NA	TRBV9	TRBJ1-6	CASSVGGPPPSSPLHF	TGTGCCAGCAGCGTAGGGGGGCCGCCCCCTTCTTCACCCCTCCACTTT
NA	TRBD1	TRBV7-6	TRBJ1-1	CASSPPGQGRTEAFF	TGTGCCAGCAGCCCTCCCGGACAGGGGAGAACTGAAGCTTTCTTT
NA	NA	TRBV6-1	TRBJ2-4	CASSEADSSPGQNIQYF	TGTGCCAGCAGTGAAGCCGACAGTAGCCCAGGACAAAACATTCAGTACTTC
NA	NA	TRBV13	TRBJ2-1	CASSLGLAGYNEQFF	TGTGCCAGCAGCTTAGGACTAGCTGGGTACAATGAGCAGTTCTTC
NA	NA	TRBV30	TRBJ2-1	CAWSLGYGEQFF	TGTGCCTGGAGTCTGGGGTATGGTGAGCAGTTCTTC
NA	NA	TRBV5-1	TRBJ2-7	CASSQRGPYEQYF	TGCGCCAGCAGCCAACGGGGTCCCTACGAGCAGTACTTC
NA	TRBD1	TRBV2	TRBJ2-2	CASSSRGYTGELFF	TGTGCCAGCAGTTCCAGGGGGTACACCGGGGAGCTGTTTTTT
NA	TRBD1	TRBV5-1	TRBJ1-2	CASSPGIYGTGLDGYTF	TGCGCCAGCAGCCCGGGCATCTACGGGACAGGGCTTGATGGCTACACCTTC
NA	TRBD1	TRBV5-6	TRBJ1-4	CASSFRGPTNEKLFF	TGTGCCAGCAGCTTTAGGGGGCCAACTAATGAAAAACTGTTTTTT
NA	NA	TRBV7-9	TRBJ2-1	CASSLVPNNEQFF	TGTGCCAGCAGCTTAGTACCCAACAATGAGCAGTTCTTC